This T cell receptor beta chain is drawn from a study of shared clonotypes between healthy human individuals. Study-wide findings and caveats: Naive subsets generally exceeded memory subsets in estimated richness.

This clone was observed a handful of times. Its specificity is unknown. The data were produced by immunoSEQ multiplex PCR, yet TCRdb's version contains in-frame clones alone and is incomplete. The sample includes about 640,000 clones, approximately 79% of them seen just once. V was clipped by 10 bases and J by 3 bases; unmatched bases: 7. The CDR3 is made up of 14 amino acids. The germline V gene encodes CDR1 LNHDA and CDR2 SQIVND (reference sequence). The sample was memory CD4+ T cells sorted from blood. As for subset: CD45RA-negative fraction. The chain employs TRBV19 and TRBJ2-1; TRBD2 aligns across 9 bases. The sequence came from a woman aged 25 to 39 in good health. DNA for the CDR3: TGTGCCACCCTACGGACTAGCGACTACAATGAGCAGTTCTTC. It encodes CATLRTSDYNEQFF.